The T cell receptor beta chain described here comes from a study of cytomegalovirus exposure and HLA in healthy donors. The study, taken as a whole, reports: DRB1 showed the most TCR associations and HLA-C the fewest in a later analysis, as rates varied by HLA locus. One variant, a missense change in DCLRE1C, was linked in a later analysis to TCR beta V- and J-gene trimming.

The CDR3 totals 12 residues. With 8 bases clipped from V and 5 bases from J, the junction kept 5 bases outside the gene matches. From germline, CDR1 is SNHLY and CDR2 FYNNEI. A remark on this clone: The antigen is undetermined.

The PCR employed 60 Vbeta primers together with 13 Jbeta primers. Sequencing was performed with immunoSEQ multiplex PCR; in TCRdb, only in-frame clones are kept and a portion is missing. The sample holds 150,000 to 200,000 clones, about 76% seen once. Sequenced material: PBMCs. The source of this sequence is a woman in her 50s in good health and CMV-seronegative. The chain combines TRBV2 with TRBJ1-1; TRBD1 agrees at 7 bases. Written as DNA, the CDR3 is TGTGCCAGCCAACAGGGGAGAACTGAAGCTTTCTTT. Its protein product is CASQQGRTEAFF. The full variable domain, rest sourced from reference TRBV2 and TRBJ1-1, is EPEVTQTPSHQVTQMGQEVILRCVPISNHLYFYWYRQILGQKVEFLVSFYNNEISEKSEIFDDQFSVERPDGSNFTLKIRSTKLEDSAMYFCASQQGRTEAFFGQGTRLTVV.